The entry that follows covers one T cell receptor beta chain sequence. The antigen is not known. This sample is part of a study of cytomegalovirus exposure and HLA in healthy donors. Study-level information: Most donors, 70% to 85% of more than 300 genotyped, fell in the Caucasian-associated ancestry cluster. Overall study findings and caveats: Later analysis associated a missense DCLRE1C variant with TCR beta V- and J-gene trimming. Cytomegalovirus-associated status was assigned to about 180 TCR beta chains.

Amplification used 60 Vbeta primers and 13 Jbeta primers. TCRdb keeps only in-frame clones here, not all; method: immunoSEQ multiplex PCR. Here the sample spans about 140,000 clones, roughly 80% being singletons. CDR3 length: 12 residues. The V end lost 5 bases, the J end lost 8 bases, and 10 bases lay between the germline ends. The germline V gene encodes CDR1 SGHDN and CDR2 FVKESK. The sequence came from a female donor in good health and CMV-seronegative. Source material: PBMCs. The genes are TRBV14 and TRBJ1-5; D gene ambiguous. The CDR3 protein is CASSTTGKPQHF. The CDR3 coding sequence is TGTGCCAGCAGCACCACGGGGAAGCCCCAGCATTTT.